This T cell receptor beta chain was found in a study of Graves' ophthalmopathy and Graves' hyperthyroidism. Amplification of TCR beta CDR3 regions used RNA transcripts. RT-PCR with HTBI primers came first, then second-round multiplex PCR. TCRdb reanalysed the multiplex PCR reads using MiXCR and keeps one entry per CDR3 protein. Here the sample spans hundreds of thousands of distinct CDR3 sequences, 35% to 50% being singletons. Germline loops: CDR1 MNHEY, CDR2 SVGEGT. The CDR3 runs 14 residues. Losses at the gene ends were 8 bases for V and 4 bases for J; bases not matched to a gene: 9. The source of this sequence is an adult man with Graves' ophthalmopathy. The sample consisted of peripheral blood. V gene TRBV6-2 or TRBV6-3 combines with J gene TRBJ1-1; 8 positions agree with TRBD1. The CDR3 DNA sequence: TGTGCCAGCGCCATTGGACAGGGCGGCACTGAAGCTTTCTTT. Protein product: CASAIGQGGTEAFF.